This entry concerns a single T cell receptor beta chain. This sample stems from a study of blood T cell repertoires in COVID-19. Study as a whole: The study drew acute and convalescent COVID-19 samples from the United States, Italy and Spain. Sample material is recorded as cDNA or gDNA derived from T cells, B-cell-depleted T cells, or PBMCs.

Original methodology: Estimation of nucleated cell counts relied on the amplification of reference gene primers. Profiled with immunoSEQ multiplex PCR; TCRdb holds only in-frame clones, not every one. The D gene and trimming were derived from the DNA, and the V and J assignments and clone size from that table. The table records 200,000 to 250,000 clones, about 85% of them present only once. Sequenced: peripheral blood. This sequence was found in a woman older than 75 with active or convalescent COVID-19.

The CDR3 DNA sequence: TGCGCCAGCAGCAACACCGGGACAGGGGGCGAGCAGTACTTC. Residues: CASSNTGTGGEQYF. The V gene is TRBV5-1, the J gene TRBJ2-7, with TRBD1 identical over 11 bases. Germline V gives CDR1 SGHRS, CDR2 YFSETQ. The J segment lost 6 bases and the V segment lost 4 bases, leaving 6 bases of the junction unmatched. The CDR3 has 14 amino acids.